This TCR beta chain was sequenced during a study of PD-L1 blockade in urothelial cancer. The data were produced by immunoSEQ multiplex PCR, yet TCRdb's version contains in-frame clones alone and is incomplete. The sample holds some 50,000 clones, 87% seen once. As to time point: pretreatment peripheral blood. Per patient, between 1 and 8 samples were collected at pretreatment and on-treatment time points. Trimming pared 7 bases from V and 5 bases from J, leaving 11 bases between. The CDR3 has 11 amino acids. The germline CDR1 and CDR2 sequences are DFQATT and SNEGSKA (reference sequence). The receptor's source is a woman aged 60-75 years with urothelial cancer. The gene calls are TRBV20-1 and TRBJ2-5, with D perhaps TRBD1 (6 bases). The source was PBMCs, collected around atezolizumab (anti-PD-L1) treatment. CDR3 DNA sequence: TGCAGTGTTTGGGGGCGGGAGACCCAGTACTTC. It translates to CSVWGRETQYF.